The sequence of this T cell receptor beta chain was determined in a study of cytomegalovirus exposure and HLA in healthy donors. Study-wide context: About 84% of several hundred genotyped donors fell in the Caucasian-associated ancestry cluster.

The CDR3 consists of 14 residues. Losses at the gene ends were 7 bases for V and 8 bases for J; bases not matched to a gene: 9. Germline CDR1 and CDR2: LNHDA and SQIVND (reference sequence). PCR employed 60 Vbeta and 13 Jbeta primers. TCRdb keeps only in-frame clones here, not all; method: immunoSEQ multiplex PCR. The sample includes 150,000 to 200,000 clones, 65% to 90% of them seen just once. Broader study findings: Reportedly, cytomegalovirus status was diagnosed with high sensitivity and specificity. The records held CMV serostatus as the only immune exposure information. Cytomegalovirus-associated status was assigned to approximately 160 TCR beta chains.

This clone was observed a handful of times. Its matching antigen is unknown. The gene calls are TRBV19 and TRBJ2-1; 9 bases map to TRBD1. This TCR came from a woman aged 50 to 65 in good health and CMV-seronegative. The specimen was PBMCs. The CDR3 spells CASTPGQGLHEQFF. The CDR3 DNA sequence: TGTGCCAGTACTCCTGGACAGGGGTTACATGAGCAGTTCTTC.